This TCR beta chain is from a study of blood T cell repertoires in COVID-19 (dated by TCRdb to 2019 to 2021). Study-wide context: Samples covering the acute and convalescent phases of COVID-19 were provided by collaborators in the United States, Italy and Spain. The material from the prospective study consisted of cDNA or gDNA derived from T cells, B-cell-depleted T cells, or PBMCs. The dataset comprised deeply sampled blood TCRbeta repertoires from subjects exposed to, actively infected with, or recovered from COVID-19. The repertoires were made available in a free public database intended to serve as a resource for research on the immune response to SARS-CoV-2. The samples were drawn from two sources: the first 160 participants of the ongoing ImmuneRACE study, and 1,000 to 1,500 subjects contributed by 6 global collaborators. The sample metadata nearly always contained a de-identified subject ID, COVID-19 status, age in years and sex. Where HLA class I and class II types were available, the types were taken from metadata supplied by the sample provider, not from assay-based typing.

The immunoSEQ Assay, a bias-controlled multiplex PCR, was used to amplify TCRbeta CDR3 regions from genomic DNA. In the authors' own workflow: Within the assay, amplification of reference gene primers was used to estimate how many nucleated cells each sample contained. To quantify the absolute abundance of each unique TCRbeta CDR3 rearrangement, sequence reads were collapsed and filtered. For each sample, productive Simpson clonality was calculated as the square root of Simpson's diversity index over productive rearrangements. TCRdb holds this immuneACCESS table with in-frame rearrangements only. Some clones are missing; in checked studies, unresolved V genes explain under half, and the rest has no known cause. From that table come the V and J calls and clone size; the DNA was used to work out D and trimming. In this sample the table shows about 210,000 clones, approximately 91% of which occur a single time. The top ten constitute approximately 1.5% of the sample.

Here is what the overall study found, with its caveats: How much clinical and demographic metadata was included differed by source and by participant, and the metadata was provided uncurated.

The germline V gene (reference sequence) yields LNHDA for CDR1 and SQIVND for CDR2. The CDR3 runs 12 residues from the cysteine to the phenylalanine. Only the CDR3 DNA is retained, 36 bases long and in frame from the first base. The V end loses 3 bases and the J end loses 8 bases, and a stretch of 7 bases separates them. Regarding this clone: It has no known antigen specificity. No base quality information exists; no much larger clone differs at one position.

Each collaborating institution followed its own protocols to collect whole blood in K2EDTA tubes. For TCRbeta analysis, collaborators shipped samples as frozen whole blood, isolated PBMCs, or DNA extracted from either of those sample types. This receptor was identified in a man between 18 and 29 years old with active or convalescent COVID-19. The source material was peripheral blood. The chain uses TRBV19 and TRBJ2-2, with an unclear D gene assignment. At the DNA level, the sequence is TGTGCCAGTAGTATCTTAGCTGGGGAGCTGTTTTTT. Its coded protein is CASSILAGELFF.